A single T cell receptor (beta chain) is shown here with its context. This entry comes from a study of control samples from healthy donors and cancer patients. This CDR3 is 13 amino acids long. Germline values: CDR1 SQVTM, CDR2 ANQGSEA. TCRdb keeps only in-frame clones here, not all; method: immunoSEQ multiplex PCR. Among approximately 120,000 clones, roughly 89% were seen once, and the ten largest hold roughly 15%. The chain uses TRBV29-1 and TRBJ2-1; 9 positions agree with TRBD2. Sequencing was done on a sample of blood. This sequence originates from a woman in her forties or fifties in good health. The CDR3 protein is CTLGTSGYNEQFF. DNA for the CDR3: TGCACGTTGGGAACTAGCGGGTACAATGAGCAGTTCTTC.